Presented here are 5 T cell receptor beta chains from one specimen sequenced in a study of T-cell memory formation after mild COVID-19. TCRdb re-derived calls from the 5' RACE reads in MiXCR, one entry per CDR3 protein. The table lists 450,000 to 650,000 distinct CDR3 sequences, roughly a fifth of them singletons. The source material was PBMCs or a T cell subset sorted from them (not recorded which). The receptors here all came from an adult woman who had mild COVID-19 (a few samples of this study predate the infection). Cell type and time point are not known.

This clonotype was counted between two and nine times. The V call is TRBV12-3 or TRBV12-4, the J call TRBJ2-7; 11 bases map to TRBD2. V lost 4 bases to trimming and J lost 1 base; unmatched junction nucleotides: 6. This CDR3 contains 16 residues. The CDR3 spells CASSYRLAGSSYEQYF. The CDR3, as DNA: TGTGCCAGCAGTTACCGACTAGCGGGATCATCCTACGAGCAGTACTTC.

CDR3 sequence (DNA): TGTGCCACCAGTGATTTGCGCAACAGAGAAGAGACCCAGTACTTC. It translates to CATSDLRNREETQYF. This chain uses TRBV24-1 with TRBJ2-5; D is unresolved. CDR3 length: 15 amino acids. Between the trimmed V and J ends, which lost 0 bases and 3 bases, there was a span of 10 bases. Germline V gene lookup returns CDR1 KGHDR and CDR2 SFDVKD.

This clonotype was recorded a few times. CDR3 sequence: CASSPGATSWGTDTQYF. CDR3 nucleotide sequence: TGTGCCAGCAGCCCTGGGGCGACTAGCTGGGGCACAGATACGCAGTATTTT. This sequence joins TRBV3-1 and TRBJ2-3; 7 nucleotides align to TRBD2. The CDR3 covers 17 residues. Germline V lookup: CDR1 LGHDT, CDR2 YNNKEL (reference sequence). V was clipped by 4 bases and J by 1 base; unmatched bases: 11.

Regarding this clonotype: Sequence at one end of the junction differs from germline and may be a read error. The gene calls are TRBV4-3 and TRBJ2-3; a weak D match, TRBD1 (5 bases). The CDR3 covers 13 residues. Germline loops: CDR1 LGHNA, CDR2 YSLEER. CDR3: CASSLGHTDRQYF. The CDR3 DNA follows: TGCGCCAGCAGCCTCGGACATACAGATAGGCAGTATTTT.

This clonotype came up a few times. The chain joins TRBV18 to TRBJ1-2; 9 nucleotides match TRBD1. This CDR3 is built from 15 residues. V trimming: 5 bases; J trimming: 6 bases; junction bases outside the gene matches: 10. Germline CDR1 reads KGHSH; CDR2 reads LQKENI. This CDR3 reads CASSTRTGENHGYTF. The CDR3 DNA reads as TGTGCCAGCTCAACCAGGACAGGGGAAAACCATGGCTACACCTTC.